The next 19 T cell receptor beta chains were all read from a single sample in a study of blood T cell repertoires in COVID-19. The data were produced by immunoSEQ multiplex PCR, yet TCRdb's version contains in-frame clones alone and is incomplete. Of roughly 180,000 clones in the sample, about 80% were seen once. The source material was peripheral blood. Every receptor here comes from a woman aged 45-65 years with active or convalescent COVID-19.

The CDR3 coding sequence is TGTGCCAGCAGCTTTACTACAGGCCCTATGAACACTGAAGCTTTCTTT. As protein: CASSFTTGPMNTEAFF. The J gene is TRBJ1-1, the V gene TRBV7-2, with D perhaps matching TRBD1 (5 bases). Germline V CDR1 and CDR2: SGHTA, FQGNSA. V was clipped by 3 bases and J by 0 bases, with 14 bases between them. The CDR3 sequence is 16 residues long.

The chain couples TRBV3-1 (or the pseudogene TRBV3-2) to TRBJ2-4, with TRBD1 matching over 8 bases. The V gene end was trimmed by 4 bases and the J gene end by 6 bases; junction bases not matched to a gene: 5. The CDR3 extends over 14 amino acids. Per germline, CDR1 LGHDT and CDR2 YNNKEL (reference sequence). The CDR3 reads CASSPGTGPNIQYF. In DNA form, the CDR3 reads TGTGCCAGCAGCCCAGGGACAGGCCCAAACATTCAGTACTTC.

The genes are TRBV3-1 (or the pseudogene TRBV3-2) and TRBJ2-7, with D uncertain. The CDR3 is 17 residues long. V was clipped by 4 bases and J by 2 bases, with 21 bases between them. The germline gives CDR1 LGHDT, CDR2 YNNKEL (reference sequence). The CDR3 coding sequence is TGTGCCAGCAGCCCTTCCCCTGGAGACCTCCCAACCTACGAGCAGTACTTC. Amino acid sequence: CASSPSPGDLPTYEQYF.

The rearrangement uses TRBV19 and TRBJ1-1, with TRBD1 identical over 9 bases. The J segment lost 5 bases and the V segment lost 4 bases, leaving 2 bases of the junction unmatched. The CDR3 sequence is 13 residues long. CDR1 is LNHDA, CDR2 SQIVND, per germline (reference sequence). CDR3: CASSNRGHTEAFF. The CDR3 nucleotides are TGTGCCAGTAGTAACAGGGGGCATACTGAAGCTTTCTTT.

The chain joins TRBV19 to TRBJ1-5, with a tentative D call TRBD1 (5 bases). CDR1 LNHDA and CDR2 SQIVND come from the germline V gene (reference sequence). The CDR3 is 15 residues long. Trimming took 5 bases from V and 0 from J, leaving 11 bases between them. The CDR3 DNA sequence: TGTGCCAGTAGTGGCTTTACAGGTAGCAATCAGCCCCAGCATTTT. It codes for CASSGFTGSNQPQHF.

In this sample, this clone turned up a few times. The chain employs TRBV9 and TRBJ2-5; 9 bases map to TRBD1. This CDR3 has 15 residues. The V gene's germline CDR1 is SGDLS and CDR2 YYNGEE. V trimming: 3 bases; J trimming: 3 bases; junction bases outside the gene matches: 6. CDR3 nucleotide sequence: TGTGCCAGCAGCGCTAGGACAGGGGAAGAAGAGACCCAGTACTTC. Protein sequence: CASSARTGEEETQYF.

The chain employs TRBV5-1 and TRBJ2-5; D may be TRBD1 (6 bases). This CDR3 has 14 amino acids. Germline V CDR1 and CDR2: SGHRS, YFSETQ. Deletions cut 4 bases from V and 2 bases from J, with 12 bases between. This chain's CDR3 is CASSKGQQQETQYF. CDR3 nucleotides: TGCGCCAGCAGCAAGGGACAACAGCAAGAGACCCAGTACTTC.

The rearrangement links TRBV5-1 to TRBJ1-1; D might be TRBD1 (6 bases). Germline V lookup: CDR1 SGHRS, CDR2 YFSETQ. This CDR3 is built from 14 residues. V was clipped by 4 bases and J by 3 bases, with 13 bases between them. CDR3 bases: TGCGCCAGCAGCCGAGATTCAGGGGACACTGAAGCTTTCTTT. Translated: CASSRDSGDTEAFF.

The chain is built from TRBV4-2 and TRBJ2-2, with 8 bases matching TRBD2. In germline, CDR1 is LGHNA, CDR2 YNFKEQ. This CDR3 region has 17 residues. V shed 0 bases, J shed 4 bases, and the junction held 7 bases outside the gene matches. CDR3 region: CASSQDDSGGRTGELFF. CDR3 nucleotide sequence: TGTGCCAGCAGCCAAGATGATTCGGGGGGGCGCACCGGGGAGCTGTTTTTT.

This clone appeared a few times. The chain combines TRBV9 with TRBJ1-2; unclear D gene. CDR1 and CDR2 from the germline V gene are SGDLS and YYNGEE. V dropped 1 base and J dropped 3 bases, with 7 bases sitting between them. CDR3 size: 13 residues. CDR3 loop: CASSVREDYGYTF. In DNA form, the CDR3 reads TGTGCCAGCAGCGTACGGGAGGACTATGGCTACACCTTC.

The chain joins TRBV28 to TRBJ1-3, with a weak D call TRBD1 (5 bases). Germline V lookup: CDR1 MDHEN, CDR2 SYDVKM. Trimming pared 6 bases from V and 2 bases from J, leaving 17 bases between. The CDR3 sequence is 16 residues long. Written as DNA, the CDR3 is TGTGCCAGCAGCCCCCCCGTCAGCAGGGCTGGAAACACCATATATTTT. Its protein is CASSPPVSRAGNTIYF. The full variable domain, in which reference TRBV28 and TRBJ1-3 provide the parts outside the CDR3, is DVKVTQSSRYLVKRTGEKVFLECVQDMDHENMFWYRQDPGLGLRLIYFSYDVKMKEKGDIPEGYSVSREKKERFSLILESASTNQTSMYLCASSPPVSRAGNTIYFGEGSWLTVV.

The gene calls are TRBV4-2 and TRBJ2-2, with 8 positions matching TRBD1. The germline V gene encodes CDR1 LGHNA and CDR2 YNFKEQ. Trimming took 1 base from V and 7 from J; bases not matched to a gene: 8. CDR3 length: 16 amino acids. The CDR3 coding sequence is TGTGCCAGCAGCCAAGCCCTCGGACAGGGTCACGGGGAGCTGTTTTTT. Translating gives CASSQALGQGHGELFF.

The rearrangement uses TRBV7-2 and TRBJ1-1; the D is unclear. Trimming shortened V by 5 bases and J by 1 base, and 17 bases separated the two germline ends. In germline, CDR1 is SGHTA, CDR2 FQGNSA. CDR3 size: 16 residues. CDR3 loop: CASSLSGPRQNTEAFF. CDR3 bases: TGTGCCAGCAGCCTTAGCGGGCCGCGTCAGAACACTGAAGCTTTCTTT. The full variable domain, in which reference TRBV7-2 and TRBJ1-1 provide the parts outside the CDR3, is GAGVSQSPSNKVTEKGKDVELRCDPISGHTALYWYRQSLGQGLEFLIYFQGNSAPDKSGLPSDRFSAERTGGSVSTLTIQRTQQEDSAVYLCASSLSGPRQNTEAFFGQGTRLTVV.

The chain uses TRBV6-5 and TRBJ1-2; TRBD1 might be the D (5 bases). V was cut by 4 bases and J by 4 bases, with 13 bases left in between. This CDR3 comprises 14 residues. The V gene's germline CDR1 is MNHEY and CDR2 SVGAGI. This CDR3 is CASSSGRRGYGYTF. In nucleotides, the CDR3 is TGTGCCAGCAGTTCCGGACGGAGGGGCTATGGCTACACCTTC.

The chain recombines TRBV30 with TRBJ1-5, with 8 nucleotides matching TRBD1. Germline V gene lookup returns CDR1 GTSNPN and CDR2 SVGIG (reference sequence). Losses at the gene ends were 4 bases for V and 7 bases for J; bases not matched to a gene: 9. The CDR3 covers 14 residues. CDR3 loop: CAWNEGQGVQPQHF. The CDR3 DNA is TGTGCCTGGAATGAAGGACAGGGTGTCCAGCCCCAGCATTTT.

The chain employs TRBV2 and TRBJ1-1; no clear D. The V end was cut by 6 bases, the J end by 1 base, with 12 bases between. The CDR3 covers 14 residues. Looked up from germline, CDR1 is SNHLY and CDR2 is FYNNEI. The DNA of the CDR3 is TGTGCCAGCAGGAGGGTTGGTGAGAACACTGAAGCTTTCTTT. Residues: CASRRVGENTEAFF.

The CDR3 reads CASSPRTSGIGADTQYF. In DNA, the CDR3 is TGTGCCAGCAGCCCCCGGACTAGCGGGATAGGGGCAGATACGCAGTATTTT. This chain joins TRBV7-2 and TRBJ2-3; 12 bases line up with TRBD2. The V gene end was trimmed by 5 bases and the J gene end by 4 bases; junction bases not matched to a gene: 10. The CDR3 is made up of 17 amino acids. Germline V gene data show CDR1 as SGHTA and CDR2 as FQGNSA.

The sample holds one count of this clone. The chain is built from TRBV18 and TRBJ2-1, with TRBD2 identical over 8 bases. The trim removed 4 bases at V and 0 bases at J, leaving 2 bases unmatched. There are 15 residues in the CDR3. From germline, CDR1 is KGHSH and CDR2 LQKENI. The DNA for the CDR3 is TGTGCCAGCTCACGAAGCGGGAGCTCCTACAATGAGCAGTTCTTC. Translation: CASSRSGSSYNEQFF.

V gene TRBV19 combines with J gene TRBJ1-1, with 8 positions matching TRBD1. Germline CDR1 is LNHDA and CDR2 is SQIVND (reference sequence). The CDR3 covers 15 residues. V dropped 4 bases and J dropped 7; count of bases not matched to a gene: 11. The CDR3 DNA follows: TGTGCCAGTAGTAAGCCCGACAGGGGAGGGCATGAAGCTTTCTTT. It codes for CASSKPDRGGHEAFF.